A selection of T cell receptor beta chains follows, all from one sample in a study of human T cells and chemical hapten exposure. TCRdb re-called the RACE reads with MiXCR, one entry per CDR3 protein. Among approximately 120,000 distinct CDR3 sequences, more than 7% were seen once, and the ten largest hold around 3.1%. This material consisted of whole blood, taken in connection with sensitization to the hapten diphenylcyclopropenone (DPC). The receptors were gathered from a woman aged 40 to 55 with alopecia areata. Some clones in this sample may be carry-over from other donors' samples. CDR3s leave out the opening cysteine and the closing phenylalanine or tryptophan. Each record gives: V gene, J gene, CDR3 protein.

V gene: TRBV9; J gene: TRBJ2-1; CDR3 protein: ASGGGEQF
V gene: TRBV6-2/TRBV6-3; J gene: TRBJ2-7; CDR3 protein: ASSYRRYYEQY
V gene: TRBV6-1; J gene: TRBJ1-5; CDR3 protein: ASSAYTSRH
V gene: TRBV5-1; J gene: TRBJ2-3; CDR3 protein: ASSGGQGATHTQY
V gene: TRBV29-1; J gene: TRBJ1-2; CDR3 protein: SVETGYGYT
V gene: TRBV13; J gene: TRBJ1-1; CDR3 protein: ASSLVGKVDEAF
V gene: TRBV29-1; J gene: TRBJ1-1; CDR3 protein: SVKGTGMNTEAF
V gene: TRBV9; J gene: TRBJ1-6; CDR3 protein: ASSTRVPGLTNSPLH
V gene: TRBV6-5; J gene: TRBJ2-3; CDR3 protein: ASSRTGRGTDTQY
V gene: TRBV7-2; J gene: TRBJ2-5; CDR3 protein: ASTSRRGGQETQY
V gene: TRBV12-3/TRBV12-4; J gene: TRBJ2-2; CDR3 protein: ASRRADPNTGELF
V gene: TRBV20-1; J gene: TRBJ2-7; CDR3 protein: SASGGGSSYEQY
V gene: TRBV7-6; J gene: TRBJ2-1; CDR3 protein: ASSLRDRGLDEQF
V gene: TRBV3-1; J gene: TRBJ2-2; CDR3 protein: ASSQGRGSGARRTGELF
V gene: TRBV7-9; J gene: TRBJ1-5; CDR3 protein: ASSFSEEQPQH
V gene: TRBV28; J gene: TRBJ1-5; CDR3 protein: ASSSDTGISNQPQH
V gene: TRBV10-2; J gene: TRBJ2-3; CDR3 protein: ASSLDRVRDTQY
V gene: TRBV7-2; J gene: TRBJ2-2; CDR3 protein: ASSLGPDTGELF
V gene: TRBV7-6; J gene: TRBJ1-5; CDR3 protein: ASSLGGGFNQPQH
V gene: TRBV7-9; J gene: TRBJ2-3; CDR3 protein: ASRRGLAGGPGSDTQY
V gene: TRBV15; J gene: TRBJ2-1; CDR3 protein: ATSPRTNGAEQF
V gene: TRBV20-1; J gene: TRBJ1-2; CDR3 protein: SARDRGKWEGYT
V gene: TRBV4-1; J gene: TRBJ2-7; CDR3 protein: ASSLRRGAYEQY
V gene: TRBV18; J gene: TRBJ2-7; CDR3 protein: ASSPGDEQY
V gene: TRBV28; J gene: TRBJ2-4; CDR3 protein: ASLKHSLGRGKNIQY
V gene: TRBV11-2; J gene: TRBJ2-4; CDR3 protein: ASSLSQLAGVPKNIQY
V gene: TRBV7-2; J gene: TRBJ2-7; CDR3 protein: ASSLEGDRALREQY